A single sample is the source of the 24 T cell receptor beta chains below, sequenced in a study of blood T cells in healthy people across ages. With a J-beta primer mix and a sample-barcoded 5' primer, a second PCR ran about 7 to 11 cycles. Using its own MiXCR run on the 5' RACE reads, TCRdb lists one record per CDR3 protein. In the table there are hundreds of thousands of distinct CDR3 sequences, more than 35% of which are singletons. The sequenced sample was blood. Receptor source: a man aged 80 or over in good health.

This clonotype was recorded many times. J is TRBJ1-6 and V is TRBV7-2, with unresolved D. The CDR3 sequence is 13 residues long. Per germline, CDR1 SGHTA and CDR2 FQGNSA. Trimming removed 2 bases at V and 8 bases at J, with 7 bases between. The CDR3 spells CASSLFRDSPLHF. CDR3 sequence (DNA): TGTGCCAGCAGCTTATTCCGGGATTCACCCCTCCACTTT.

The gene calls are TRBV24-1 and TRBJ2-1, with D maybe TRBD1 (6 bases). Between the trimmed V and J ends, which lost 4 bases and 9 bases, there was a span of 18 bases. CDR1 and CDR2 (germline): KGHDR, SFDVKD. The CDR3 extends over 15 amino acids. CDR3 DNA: TGTGCCACCAGTGAGAACTCCCAGGGGTGGAGTGAGCAGTTCTTC. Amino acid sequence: CATSENSQGWSEQFF.

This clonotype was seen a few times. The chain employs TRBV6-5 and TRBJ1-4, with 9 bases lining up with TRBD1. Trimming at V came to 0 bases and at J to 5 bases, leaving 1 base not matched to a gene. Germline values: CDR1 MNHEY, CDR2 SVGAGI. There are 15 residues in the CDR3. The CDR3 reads CASSYSTGGNEKLFF. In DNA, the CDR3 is TGTGCCAGCAGTTACTCGACAGGGGGAAATGAAAAACTGTTTTTT.

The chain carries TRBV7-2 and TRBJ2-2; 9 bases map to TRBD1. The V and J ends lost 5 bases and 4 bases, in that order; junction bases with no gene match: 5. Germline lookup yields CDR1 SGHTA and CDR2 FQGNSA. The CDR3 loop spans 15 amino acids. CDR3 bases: TGTGCCAGCAGCGAATACAGGGGGCCCACCGGGGAGCTGTTTTTT. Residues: CASSEYRGPTGELFF.

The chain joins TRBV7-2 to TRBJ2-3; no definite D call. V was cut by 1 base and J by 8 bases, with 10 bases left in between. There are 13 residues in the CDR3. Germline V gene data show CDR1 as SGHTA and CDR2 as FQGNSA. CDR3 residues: CASSLDFMGTQYF. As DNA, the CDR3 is TGTGCCAGCAGCTTAGACTTTATGGGTACGCAGTATTTT. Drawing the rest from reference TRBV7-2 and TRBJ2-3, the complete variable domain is GAGVSQSPSNKVTEKGKDVELRCDPISGHTALYWYRQSLGQGLEFLIYFQGNSAPDKSGLPSDRFSAERTGGSVSTLTIQRTQQEDSAVYLCASSLDFMGTQYFGPGTRLTVL.

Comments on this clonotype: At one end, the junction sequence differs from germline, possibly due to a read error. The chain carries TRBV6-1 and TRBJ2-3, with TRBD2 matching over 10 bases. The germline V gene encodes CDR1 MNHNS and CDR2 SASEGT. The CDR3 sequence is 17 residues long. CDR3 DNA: TGCGCCAGCAGTGTCTCGCGAGCGGGAGGGCCTTTTGACACGCAGTATTTT. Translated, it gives CASSVSRAGGPFDTQYF.

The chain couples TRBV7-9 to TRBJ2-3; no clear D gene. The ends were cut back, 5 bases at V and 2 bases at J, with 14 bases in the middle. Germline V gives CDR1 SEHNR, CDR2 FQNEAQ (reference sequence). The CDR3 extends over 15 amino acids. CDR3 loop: CASSPSSIVTDTQYF. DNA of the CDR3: TGTGCCAGCAGCCCGAGCTCCATTGTCACAGATACGCAGTATTTT.

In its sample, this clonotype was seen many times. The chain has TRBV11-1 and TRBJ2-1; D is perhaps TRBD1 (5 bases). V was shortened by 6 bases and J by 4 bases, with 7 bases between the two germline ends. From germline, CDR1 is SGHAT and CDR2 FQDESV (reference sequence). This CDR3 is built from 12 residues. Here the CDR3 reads CASSPGYNEQFF. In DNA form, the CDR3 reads TGTGCCAGCAGTCCAGGGTACAATGAGCAGTTCTTC.

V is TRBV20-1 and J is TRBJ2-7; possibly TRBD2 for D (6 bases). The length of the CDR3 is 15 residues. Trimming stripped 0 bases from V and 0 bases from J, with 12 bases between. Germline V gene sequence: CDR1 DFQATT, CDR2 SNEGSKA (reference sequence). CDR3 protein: CSARDGAGSSYEQYF. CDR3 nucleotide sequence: TGCAGTGCTAGAGATGGGGCGGGGAGCTCCTACGAGCAGTACTTC.

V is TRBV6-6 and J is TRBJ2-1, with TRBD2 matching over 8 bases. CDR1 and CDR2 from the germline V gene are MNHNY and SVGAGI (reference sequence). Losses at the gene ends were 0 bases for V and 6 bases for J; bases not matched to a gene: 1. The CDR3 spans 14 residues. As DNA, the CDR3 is TGTGCCAGCAGTTACTCACTAGCGGCCAATGAGCAGTTCTTC. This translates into CASSYSLAANEQFF.

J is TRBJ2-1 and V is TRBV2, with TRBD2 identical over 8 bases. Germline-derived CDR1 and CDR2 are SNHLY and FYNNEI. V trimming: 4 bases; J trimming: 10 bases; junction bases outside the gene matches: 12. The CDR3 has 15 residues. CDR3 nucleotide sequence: TGTGCCAGCAGTGTCTGGCGGGGGGTCTCTCCGGAGCAGTTCTTC. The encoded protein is CASSVWRGVSPEQFF.

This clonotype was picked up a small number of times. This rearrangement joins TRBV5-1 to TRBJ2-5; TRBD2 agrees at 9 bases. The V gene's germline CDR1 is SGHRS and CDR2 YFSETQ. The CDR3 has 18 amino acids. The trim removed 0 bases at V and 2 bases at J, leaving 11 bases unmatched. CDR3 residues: CASSLAPVAGVSQETQYF. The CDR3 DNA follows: TGCGCCAGCAGCTTGGCCCCGGTAGCGGGAGTCTCACAAGAGACCCAGTACTTC.

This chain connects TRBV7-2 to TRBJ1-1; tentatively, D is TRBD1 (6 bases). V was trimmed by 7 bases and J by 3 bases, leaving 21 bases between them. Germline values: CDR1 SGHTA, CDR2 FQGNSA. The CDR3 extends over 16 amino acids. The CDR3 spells CASTPGSGAGYTEAFF. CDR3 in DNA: TGTGCCAGCACCCCCGGCTCAGGGGCGGGATACACTGAAGCTTTCTTT.

Here the CDR3 reads CASSLRRQESYNEQFF. The CDR3 DNA reads TGTGCCAGCAGTCTAAGGCGGCAGGAGTCCTACAATGAGCAGTTCTTC. This chain connects TRBV27 to TRBJ2-1; no clear D gene. Trimming left V 5 bases short and J 1 base short, with 15 bases between. The CDR3 extends over 16 amino acids. Germline V gene sequence: CDR1 MNHEY, CDR2 SMNVEV (reference sequence).

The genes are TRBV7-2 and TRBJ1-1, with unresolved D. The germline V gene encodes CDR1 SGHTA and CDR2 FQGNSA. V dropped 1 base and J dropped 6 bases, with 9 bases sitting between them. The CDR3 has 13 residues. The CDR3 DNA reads TGTGCCAGCAGCTTAGGTCTCGACGCTGAAGCTTTCTTT. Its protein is CASSLGLDAEAFF.

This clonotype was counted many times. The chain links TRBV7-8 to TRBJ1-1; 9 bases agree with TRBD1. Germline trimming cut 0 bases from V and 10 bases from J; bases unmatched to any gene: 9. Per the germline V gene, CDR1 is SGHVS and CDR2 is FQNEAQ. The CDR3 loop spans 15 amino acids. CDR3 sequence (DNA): TGTGCCAGCAGCTTAGCGACGGGACAGGGTTTGGGAGCTTTCTTT. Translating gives CASSLATGQGLGAFF.

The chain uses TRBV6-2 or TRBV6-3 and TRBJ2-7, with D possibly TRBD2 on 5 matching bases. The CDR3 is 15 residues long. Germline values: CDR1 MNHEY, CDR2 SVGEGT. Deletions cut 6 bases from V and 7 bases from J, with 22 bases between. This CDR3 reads CASSRPGNSYNEQYF. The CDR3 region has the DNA TGTGCCAGCAGCCGACCGGGAAACAGTTACAATGAGCAGTACTTC.

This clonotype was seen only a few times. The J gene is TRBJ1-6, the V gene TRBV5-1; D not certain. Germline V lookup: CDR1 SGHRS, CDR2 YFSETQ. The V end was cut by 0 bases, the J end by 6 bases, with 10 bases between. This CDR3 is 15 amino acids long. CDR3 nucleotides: TGCGCCAGCAGCTTGGAACCAGGCAGTAATTCACCCCTCCACTTT. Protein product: CASSLEPGSNSPLHF.

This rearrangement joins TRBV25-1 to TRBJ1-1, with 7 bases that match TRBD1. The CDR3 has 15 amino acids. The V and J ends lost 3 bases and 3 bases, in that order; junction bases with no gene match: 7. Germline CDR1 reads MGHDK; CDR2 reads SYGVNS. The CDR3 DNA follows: TGTGCCAGCAGTGATTTAGGCAGGGGGGACACTGAAGCTTTCTTT. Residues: CASSDLGRGDTEAFF.

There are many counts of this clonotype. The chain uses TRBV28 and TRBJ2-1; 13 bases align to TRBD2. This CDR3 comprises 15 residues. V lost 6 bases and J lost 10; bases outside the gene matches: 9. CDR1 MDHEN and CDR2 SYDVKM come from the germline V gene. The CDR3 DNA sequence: TGTGCCAGCAGGGGAACGGGACTAGCGGGATGGGAGCAGTTCTTC. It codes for CASRGTGLAGWEQFF.

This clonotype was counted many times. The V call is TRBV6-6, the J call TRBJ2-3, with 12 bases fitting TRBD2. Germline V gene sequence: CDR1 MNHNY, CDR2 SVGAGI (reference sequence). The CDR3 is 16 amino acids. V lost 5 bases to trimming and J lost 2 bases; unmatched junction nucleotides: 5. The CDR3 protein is CASSRLAGDYTDTQYF. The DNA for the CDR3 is TGTGCCAGCAGTCGACTAGCGGGGGACTACACAGATACGCAGTATTTT.

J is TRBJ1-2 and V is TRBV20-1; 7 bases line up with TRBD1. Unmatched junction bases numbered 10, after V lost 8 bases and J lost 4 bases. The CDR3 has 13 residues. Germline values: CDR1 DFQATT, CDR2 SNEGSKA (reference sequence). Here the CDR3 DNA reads TGCAGTCCAGCCGGGACAGCTTCCTATGGCTACACCTTC. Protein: CSPAGTASYGYTF.

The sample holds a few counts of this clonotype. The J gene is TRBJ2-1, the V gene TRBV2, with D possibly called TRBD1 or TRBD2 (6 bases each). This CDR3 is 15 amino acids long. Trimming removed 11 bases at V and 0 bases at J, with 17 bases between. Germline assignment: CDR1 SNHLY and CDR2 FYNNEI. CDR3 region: CAGEGGRYSYNEQFF. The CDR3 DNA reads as TGTGCCGGAGAGGGGGGCCGCTACTCCTACAATGAGCAGTTCTTC.

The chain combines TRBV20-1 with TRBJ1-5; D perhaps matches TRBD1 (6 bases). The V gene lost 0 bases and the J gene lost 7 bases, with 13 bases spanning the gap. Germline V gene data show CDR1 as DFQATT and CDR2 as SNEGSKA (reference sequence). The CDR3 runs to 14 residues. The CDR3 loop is CSARDLQGLQPQHF. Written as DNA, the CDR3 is TGCAGTGCTAGAGATTTACAGGGACTCCAGCCCCAGCATTTT.